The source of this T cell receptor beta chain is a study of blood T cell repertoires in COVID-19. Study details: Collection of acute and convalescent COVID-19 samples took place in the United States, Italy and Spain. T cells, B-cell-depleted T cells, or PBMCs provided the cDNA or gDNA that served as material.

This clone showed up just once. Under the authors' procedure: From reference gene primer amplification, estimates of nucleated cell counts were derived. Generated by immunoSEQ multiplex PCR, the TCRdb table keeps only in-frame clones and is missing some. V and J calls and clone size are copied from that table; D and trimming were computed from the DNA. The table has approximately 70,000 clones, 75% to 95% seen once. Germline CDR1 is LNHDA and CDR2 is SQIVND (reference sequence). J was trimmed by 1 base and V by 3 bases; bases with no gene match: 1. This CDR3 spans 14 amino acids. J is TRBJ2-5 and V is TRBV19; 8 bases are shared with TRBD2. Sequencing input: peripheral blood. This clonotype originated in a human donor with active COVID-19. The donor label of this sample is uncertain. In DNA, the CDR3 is TGTGCCAGTAGTATGGGGACTAGCCAAGAGACCCAGTACTTC. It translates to CASSMGTSQETQYF.